This T cell receptor (beta chain) is from a study of identical twins listed by TCRdb under 2016. With regard to the full study: The study deep-sequenced TCR alpha and beta repertoires from monozygotic twins, unrelated adults of various ages and cord blood to test whether fetal clonotypes persist. Replicate twin experiments were performed at different times using different library preparation protocols to rule out contamination.

At the junction V is shortened by 0 bases and J by 6 bases, with 15 bases in between. Its CDR3 holds 16 amino acids, cysteine through phenylalanine. Solely the CDR3 DNA is kept, with 48 bases framed from the first base. From the germline V gene (reference sequence), CDR1 is LGHDT and CDR2 is YNNKEL. Comments on this clonotype: Which antigen it targets is not known. Nothing much larger sits one base from this clone, and base qualities are not available.

Study-wide conclusions, independent of this receptor: Out-of-frame TCR alpha sequences shared between twins showed an excess of low generation-probability sequences compared with coincidental sharing between unrelated individuals. Zero-insertion analyses could be partly confounded by invariant T cells such as MAIT and iNKT, though diverse VJ usage argued against such confounding for most clonotypes. Because the same donors could not be followed over many years, the conclusions depended on cross-sectional statistical analysis. Recombination models systematically underestimated out-of-frame TCR alpha sharing in monozygotic twins but agreed with sharing between unrelated individuals. Abundant cord blood beta clonotypes had fewer insertions, young adult naive repertoires showed a similar but weaker trend, and memory repertoires showed no such trend. Excess twin sharing in beta out-of-frame sequences was weaker because fewer shared sequences lowered the signal-to-noise ratio.

Every donor in the study was a healthy Caucasian. Three pairs of female monozygotic twins, all aged 18 to 29 years, were included in the twin cohort. Peripheral blood mononuclear cells were used as the source from which RNA for TCR libraries was isolated. Library creation used 5' RACE. TCRdb records Illumina HiSeq 2000 as the sequencer. Template switching introduced a universal primer binding site; the final cDNA contained a unique molecular identifier, enabling accurate counting of TCR cDNA molecules. Specific primers in the conserved constant-segment region were used to synthesize first-strand cDNA for TCR alpha and beta chains. To control for contamination, each cDNA library was double barcoded with a SMART-Mk sample barcode plus Illumina barcodes. TruSeq adapter sequences, together with Illumina sample barcodes, were added in two successive PCR steps. Sequencing of the TCR alpha and beta cDNA libraries was done on the Illumina HiSeq platform using custom primers. In the source study's methods: MiGEC was used to process raw reads and extract unique molecular identifiers, and MiXCR was used to find CDR3 positions. Recombination models were inferred per individual with the repgenHMM and IGoR tools using an EM algorithm. The tcR package in R was used for shared clonotype analysis, with sharing normalized by the product of cloneset sizes. To study raw recombination without the effects of thymic and clonal selection, out-of-frame nonproductive sequences were analyzed. TCRdb reprocessed the public reads (quality trimming at Q25 with fastp, clone calling with MiXCR) and kept in-frame beta chains. Every CDR3 protein is listed once, alongside the most common genes and DNA of its rows. None of the V and J calls come from the authors' own analysis; TCRdb made them. Counted in this sample were under 1 million distinct CDR3 sequences; 9% to 15% of them appeared once. The top ten constitute around 1.6% of the sample.

These data were also filed under a second study, of yellow fever vaccine responses in identical twins. As that second study puts it: The T cell response to vaccination in identical twins was reported by the authors to appear partly convergent and partly personalized. The study precisely tracked vaccine-responding T cell clones in identical twins.

The clonotype was recovered from a woman in her late teens or twenties in good health. This chain is built from TRBV3-1 and TRBJ2-1; TRBD1 might be the D gene, on 5 matching bases. Material: PBMCs. CDR3 loop: CASSQDVSQRGNEQFF. The nucleotides read TGTGCCAGCAGCCAAGACGTCAGTCAAAGGGGCAATGAGCAGTTCTTC.